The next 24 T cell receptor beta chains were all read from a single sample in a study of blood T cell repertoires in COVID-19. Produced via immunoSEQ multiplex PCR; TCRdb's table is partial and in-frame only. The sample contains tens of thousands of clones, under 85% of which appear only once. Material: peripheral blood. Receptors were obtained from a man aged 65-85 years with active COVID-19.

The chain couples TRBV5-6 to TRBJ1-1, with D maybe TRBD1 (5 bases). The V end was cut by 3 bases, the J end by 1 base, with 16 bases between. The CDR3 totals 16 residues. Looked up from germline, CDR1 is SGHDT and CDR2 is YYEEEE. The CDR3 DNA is TGTGCCAGCAGCTGGCGCCCGGGCGGGGGGAACACTGAAGCTTTCTTT. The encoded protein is CASSWRPGGGNTEAFF.

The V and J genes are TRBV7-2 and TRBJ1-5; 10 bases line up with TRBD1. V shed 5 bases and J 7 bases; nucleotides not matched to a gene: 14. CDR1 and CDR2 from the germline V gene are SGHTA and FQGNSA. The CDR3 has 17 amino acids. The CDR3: CASSRATGGASSQPQHF. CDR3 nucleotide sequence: TGTGCCAGCAGCAGGGCGACAGGGGGCGCGAGTTCCCAGCCCCAGCATTTT.

The CDR3, as DNA: TGTGCCAGCAGCTTCTCACAGCGGGGGGGGACCGGGGAGCTGTTTTTT. This gives the protein CASSFSQRGGTGELFF. This chain links TRBV11-2 with TRBJ2-2, with 10 bases aligning to TRBD2. Germline lookup yields CDR1 SGHAT and CDR2 FQNNGV. V was pared by 3 bases and J by 5 bases, with 6 bases of the junction left unmatched. The CDR3 sequence is 16 residues long. The full variable domain, its missing parts supplied by reference TRBV11-2 and TRBJ2-2, is EAGVAQSPRYKIIEKRQSVAFWCNPISGHATLYWYQQILGQGPKLLIQFQNNGVVDDSQLPKDRFSAERLKGVDSTLKIQPAKLEDSAVYLCASSFSQRGGTGELFFGEGSRLTVL.

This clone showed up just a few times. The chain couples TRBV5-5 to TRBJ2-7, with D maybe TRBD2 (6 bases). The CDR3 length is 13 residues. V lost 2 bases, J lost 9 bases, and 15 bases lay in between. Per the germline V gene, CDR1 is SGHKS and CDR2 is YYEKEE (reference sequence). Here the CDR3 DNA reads TGTGCCAGCAGCTTTGGCCCCTCGGAGGGGCAGTACTTC. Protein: CASSFGPSEGQYF.

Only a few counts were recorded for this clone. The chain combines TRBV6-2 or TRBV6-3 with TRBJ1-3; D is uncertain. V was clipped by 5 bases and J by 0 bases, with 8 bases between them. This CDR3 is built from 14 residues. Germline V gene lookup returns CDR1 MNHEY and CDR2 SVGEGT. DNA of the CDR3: TGTGCCAGCAGTCTCGGACTCTCTGGAAACACCATATATTTT. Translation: CASSLGLSGNTIYF.

CDR3 nucleotide sequence: TGTGCCAGCAGCAGGTGGGGACAGCACTCTGGGGCCAACGTCCTGACTTTC. Encoded protein: CASSRWGQHSGANVLTF. The J gene is TRBJ2-6, the V gene TRBV2; the match to TRBD1 covers 7 bases. Unmatched junction bases numbered 8, after V lost 6 bases and J lost 0 bases. The length of the CDR3 is 17 residues. Germline loops: CDR1 SNHLY, CDR2 FYNNEI.

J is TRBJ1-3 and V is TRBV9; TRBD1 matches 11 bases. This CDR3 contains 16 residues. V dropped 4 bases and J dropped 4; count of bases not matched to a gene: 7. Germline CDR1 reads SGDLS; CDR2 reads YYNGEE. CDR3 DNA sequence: TGTGCCAGCAGCTCCCGGACAGGGGGCATCGGAAACACCATATATTTT. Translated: CASSSRTGGIGNTIYF. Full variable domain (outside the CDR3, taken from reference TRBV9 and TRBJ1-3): DSGVTQTPKHLITATGQRVTLRCSPRSGDLSVYWYQQSLDQGLQFLIQYYNGEERAKGNILERFSAQQFPDLHSELNLSSLELGDSALYFCASSSRTGGIGNTIYFGEGSWLTVV.

The CDR3: CASSLAGSTNEKLFF. The CDR3 region has the DNA TGCGCCAGCAGCTTGGCAGGGTCTACTAATGAAAAACTGTTTTTT. The chain combines TRBV5-1 with TRBJ1-4, with D tentatively TRBD1 (5 bases). The germline V gene has CDR1 SGHRS and CDR2 YFSETQ. This CDR3 has 15 residues. With 0 bases removed from V and 2 bases from J, the gap between germline ends came to 8 bases.

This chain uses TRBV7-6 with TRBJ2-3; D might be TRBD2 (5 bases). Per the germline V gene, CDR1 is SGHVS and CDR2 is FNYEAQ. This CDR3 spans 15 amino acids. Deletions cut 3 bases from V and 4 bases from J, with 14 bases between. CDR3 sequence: CASSFSSGWADTQYF. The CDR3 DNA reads TGTGCCAGCAGCTTTTCATCGGGGTGGGCAGATACGCAGTATTTT. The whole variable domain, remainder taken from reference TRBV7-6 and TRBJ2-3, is GAGVSQSPRYKVTKRGQDVALRCDPISGHVSLYWYRQALGQGPEFLTYFNYEAQQDKSGLPNDRFSAERPEGSISTLTIQRTEQRDSAMYRCASSFSSGWADTQYFGPGTRLTVL.

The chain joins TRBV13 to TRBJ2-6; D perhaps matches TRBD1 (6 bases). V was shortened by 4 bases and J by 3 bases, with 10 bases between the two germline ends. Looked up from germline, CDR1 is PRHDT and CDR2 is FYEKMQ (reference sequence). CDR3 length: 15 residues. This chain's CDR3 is CASSYTGIGANVLTF. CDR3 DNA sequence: TGTGCCAGCAGCTACACAGGGATTGGGGCCAACGTCCTGACTTTC.

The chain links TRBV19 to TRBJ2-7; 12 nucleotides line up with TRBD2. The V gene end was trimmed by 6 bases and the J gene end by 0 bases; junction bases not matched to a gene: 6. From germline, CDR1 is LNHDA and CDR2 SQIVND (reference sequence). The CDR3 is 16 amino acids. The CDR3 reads CASRPQLAGGSYEQYF. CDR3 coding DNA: TGTGCCAGTAGACCCCAACTAGCGGGGGGCTCCTACGAGCAGTACTTC.

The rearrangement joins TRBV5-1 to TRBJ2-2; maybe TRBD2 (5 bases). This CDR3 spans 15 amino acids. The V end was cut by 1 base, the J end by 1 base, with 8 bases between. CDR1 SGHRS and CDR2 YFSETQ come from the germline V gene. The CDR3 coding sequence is TGCGCCAGCAGCTTGAGAGGGCTGAACACCGGGGAGCTGTTTTTT. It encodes CASSLRGLNTGELFF.

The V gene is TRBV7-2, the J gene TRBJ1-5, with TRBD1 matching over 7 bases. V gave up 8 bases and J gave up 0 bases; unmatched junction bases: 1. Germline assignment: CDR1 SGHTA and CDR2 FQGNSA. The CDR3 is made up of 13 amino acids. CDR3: CASGQDSNQPQHF. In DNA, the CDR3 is TGTGCCAGCGGACAGGATAGCAATCAGCCCCAGCATTTT.

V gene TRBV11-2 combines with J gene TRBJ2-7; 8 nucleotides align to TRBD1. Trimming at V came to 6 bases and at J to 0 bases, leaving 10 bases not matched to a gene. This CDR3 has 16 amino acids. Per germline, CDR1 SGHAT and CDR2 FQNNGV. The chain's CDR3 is CASSSGGTGPSYEQYF. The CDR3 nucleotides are TGTGCCAGCAGTTCCGGCGGGACAGGACCCTCCTACGAGCAGTACTTC. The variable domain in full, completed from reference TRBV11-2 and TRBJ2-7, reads EAGVAQSPRYKIIEKRQSVAFWCNPISGHATLYWYQQILGQGPKLLIQFQNNGVVDDSQLPKDRFSAERLKGVDSTLKIQPAKLEDSAVYLCASSSGGTGPSYEQYFGPGTRLTVT.

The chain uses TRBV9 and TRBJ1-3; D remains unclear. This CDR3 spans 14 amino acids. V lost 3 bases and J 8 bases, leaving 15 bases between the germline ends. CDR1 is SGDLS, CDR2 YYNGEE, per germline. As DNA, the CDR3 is TGTGCCAGCAGCGGCACCTCACCTTCAGACACCATATATTTT. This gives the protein CASSGTSPSDTIYF.

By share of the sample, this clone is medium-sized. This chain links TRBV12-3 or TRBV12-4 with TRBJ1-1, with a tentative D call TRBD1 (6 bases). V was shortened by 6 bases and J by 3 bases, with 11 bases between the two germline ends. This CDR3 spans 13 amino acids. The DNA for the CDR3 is TGTGCCAGCAGCCTCGACAGGTACACTGAAGCTTTCTTT. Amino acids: CASSLDRYTEAFF.

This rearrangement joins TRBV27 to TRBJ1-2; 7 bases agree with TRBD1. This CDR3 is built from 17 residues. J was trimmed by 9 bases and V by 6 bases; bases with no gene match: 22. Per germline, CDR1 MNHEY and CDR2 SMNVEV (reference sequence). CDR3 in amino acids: CASRPGTDSSPFSRYTF. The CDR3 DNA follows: TGTGCCAGCAGGCCGGGGACAGATTCGTCCCCATTTTCGCGCTACACCTTC.

This chain's CDR3 is CASSTDVNTGELFF. The CDR3, as DNA: TGTGCCAGCAGCACAGATGTCAACACCGGGGAGCTGTTTTTT. The chain couples TRBV21-1 to TRBJ2-2; the table's D call of TRBD1 was not tested on the DNA. TRBV21-1 is classified as a pseudogene. The CDR3 sequence is 14 residues long.

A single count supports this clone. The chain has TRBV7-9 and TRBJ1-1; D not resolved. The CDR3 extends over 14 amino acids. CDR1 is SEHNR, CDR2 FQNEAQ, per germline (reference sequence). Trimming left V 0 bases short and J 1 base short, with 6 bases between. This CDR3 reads CASSLAMANTEAFF. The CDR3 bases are TGTGCCAGCAGCTTAGCGATGGCGAACACTGAAGCTTTCTTT.

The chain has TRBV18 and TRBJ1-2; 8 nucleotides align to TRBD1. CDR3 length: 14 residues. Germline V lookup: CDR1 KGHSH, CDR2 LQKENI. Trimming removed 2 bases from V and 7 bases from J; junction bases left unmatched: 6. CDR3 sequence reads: CASSPSSRGLGYTF. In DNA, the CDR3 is TGTGCCAGCTCACCATCATCCAGGGGGCTTGGCTACACCTTC.

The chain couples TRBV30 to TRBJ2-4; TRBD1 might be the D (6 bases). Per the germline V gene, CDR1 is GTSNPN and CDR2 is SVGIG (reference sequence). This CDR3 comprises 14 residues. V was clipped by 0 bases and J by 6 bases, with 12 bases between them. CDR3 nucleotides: TGTGCCTGGAGTGTAGGGGGACAAGCAAACATTCAGTACTTC. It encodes CAWSVGGQANIQYF. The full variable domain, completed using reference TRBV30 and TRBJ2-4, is SQTIHQWPATLVQPVGSPLSLECTVEGTSNPNLYWYRQAAGRGLQLLFYSVGIGQISSEVPQNLSASRPQDRQFILSSKKLLLSDSGFYLCAWSVGGQANIQYFGAGTRLSVL.

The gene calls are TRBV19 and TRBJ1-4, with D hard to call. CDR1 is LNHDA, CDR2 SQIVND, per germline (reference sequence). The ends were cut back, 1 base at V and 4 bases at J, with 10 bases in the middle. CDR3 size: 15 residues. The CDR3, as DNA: TGTGCCAGTAGTATAGCGGGTGCTGGTAATGAAAAACTGTTTTTT. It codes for CASSIAGAGNEKLFF. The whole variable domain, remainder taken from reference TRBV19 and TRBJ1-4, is DGGITQSPKYLFRKEGQNVTLSCEQNLNHDAMYWYRQDPGQGLRLIYYSQIVNDFQKGDIAEGYSVSREKKESFPLTVTSAQKNPTAFYLCASSIAGAGNEKLFFGSGTQLSVL.

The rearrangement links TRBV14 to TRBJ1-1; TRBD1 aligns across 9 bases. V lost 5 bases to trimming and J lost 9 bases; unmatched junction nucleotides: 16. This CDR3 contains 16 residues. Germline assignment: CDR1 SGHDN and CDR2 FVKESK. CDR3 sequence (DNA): TGTGCCAGCAGCTTCCGATCGCCGGGACAGGGAGTTAAAGCTTTCTTT. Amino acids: CASSFRSPGQGVKAFF.

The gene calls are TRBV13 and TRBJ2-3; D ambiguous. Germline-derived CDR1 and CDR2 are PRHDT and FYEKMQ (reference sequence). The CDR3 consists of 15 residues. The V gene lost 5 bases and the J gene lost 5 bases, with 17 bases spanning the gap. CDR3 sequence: CASSALVLKGDTQYF. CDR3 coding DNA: TGTGCCAGCAGCGCGCTAGTTCTGAAAGGAGATACGCAGTATTTT.